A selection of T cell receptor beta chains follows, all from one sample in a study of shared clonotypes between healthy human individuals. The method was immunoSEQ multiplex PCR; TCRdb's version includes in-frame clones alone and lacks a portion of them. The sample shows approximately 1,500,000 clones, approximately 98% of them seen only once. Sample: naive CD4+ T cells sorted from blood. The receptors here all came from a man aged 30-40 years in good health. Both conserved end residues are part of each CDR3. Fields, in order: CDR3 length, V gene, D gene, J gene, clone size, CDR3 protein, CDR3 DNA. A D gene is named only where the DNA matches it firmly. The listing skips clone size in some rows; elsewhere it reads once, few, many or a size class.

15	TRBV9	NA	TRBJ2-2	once	CASSAHGPTAGELFF	TGTGCCAGCAGCGCGCATGGACCTACGGCCGGGGAGCTGTTTTTT
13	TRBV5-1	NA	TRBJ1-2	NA	CASSGTQSGGYTF	TGCGCCAGCAGCGGCACCCAGTCGGGAGGCTACACCTTC
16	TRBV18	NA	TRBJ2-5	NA	CASSPPGWVGQETQYF	TGTGCCAGCTCACCACCTGGGTGGGTTGGCCAAGAGACCCAGTACTTC
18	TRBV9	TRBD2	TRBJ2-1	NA	CASSLGLAGLSAYNEQFF	TGTGCCAGCAGCCTGGGACTAGCGGGTCTCAGCGCCTACAATGAGCAGTTCTTC
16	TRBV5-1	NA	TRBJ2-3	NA	CASSLSMRTRGDTQYF	TGCGCCAGCAGCTTAAGCATGAGGACAAGGGGAGATACGCAGTATTTT
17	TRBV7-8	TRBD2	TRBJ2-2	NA	CASRIRGLAELAGELFF	TGTGCCAGCAGAATTCGCGGGCTAGCGGAATTGGCCGGGGAGCTGTTTTTT
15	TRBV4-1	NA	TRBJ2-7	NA	CASSYPQGSTAEQYF	TGCGCCAGCAGCTATCCACAGGGCTCCACGGCCGAGCAGTACTTC
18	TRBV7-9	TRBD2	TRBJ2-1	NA	CASSPGKLGGRALNEQFF	TGTGCCAGCAGCCCGGGGAAATTGGGCGGGAGGGCCCTCAATGAGCAGTTCTTC
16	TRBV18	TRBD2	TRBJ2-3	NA	CASSPRLAGGTDTQYF	TGTGCCAGCTCACCACGTCTAGCGGGAGGCACAGATACGCAGTATTTT
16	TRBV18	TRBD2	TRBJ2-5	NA	CASSPLPSGRQETQYF	TGTGCCAGCTCACCATTACCTAGCGGGAGGCAAGAGACCCAGTACTTC
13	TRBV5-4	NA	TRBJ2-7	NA	CASSLSGNYEQYF	TGTGCCAGCAGCTTGTCCGGGAACTACGAGCAGTACTTC
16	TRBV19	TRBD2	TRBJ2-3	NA	CASSIDLAGGADTQYF	TGTGCCAGTAGTATAGATCTAGCGGGAGGGGCAGATACGCAGTATTTT
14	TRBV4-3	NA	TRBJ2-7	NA	CASSRGDGSYEQYF	TGCGCCAGCAGCAGGGGAGATGGTTCCTACGAGCAGTACTTC
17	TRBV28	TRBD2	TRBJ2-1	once	CASSPRWLAGRGGEQFF	TGTGCCAGCAGTCCGCGCTGGCTAGCGGGAAGGGGAGGTGAGCAGTTCTTC
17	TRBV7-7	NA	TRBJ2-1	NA	CASSLTSGAGARNEQFF	TGTGCCAGCAGCTTGACCTCGGGGGCGGGAGCACGAAATGAGCAGTTCTTC
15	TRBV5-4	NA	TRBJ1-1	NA	CASSSGYRVNTEAFF	TGTGCCAGCAGCAGTGGGTATCGAGTGAACACTGAAGCTTTCTTT
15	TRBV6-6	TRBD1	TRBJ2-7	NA	CASSLRGTGSYEQYF	TGTGCCAGCAGTCTGCGAGGGACAGGATCCTACGAGCAGTACTTC
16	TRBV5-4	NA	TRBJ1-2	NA	CASSLVRGRGAYGYTF	TGTGCCAGCAGCTTGGTTCGAGGTCGTGGGGCCTATGGCTACACCTTC
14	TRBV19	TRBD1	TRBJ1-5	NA	CASTRTGGNQPQHF	TGTGCCAGTACGAGGACAGGGGGGAATCAGCCCCAGCATTTT
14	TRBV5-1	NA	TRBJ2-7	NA	CASSYNRDSYEQYF	TGCGCCAGCAGCTACAACAGGGATTCCTACGAGCAGTACTTC
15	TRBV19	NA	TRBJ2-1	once	CASGSGAGSYNEQFF	TGTGCCAGCGGTTCCGGGGCTGGTTCCTACAATGAGCAGTTCTTC
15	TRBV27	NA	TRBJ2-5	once	CASSPASVFQETQYF	TGTGCCAGCAGTCCGGCATCGGTCTTCCAAGAGACCCAGTACTTC
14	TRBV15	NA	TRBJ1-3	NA	CATSSRASGNTIYF	TGTGCCACCAGCAGCCGGGCCTCTGGAAACACCATATATTTT
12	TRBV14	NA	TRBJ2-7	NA	CASSQAAYEQYF	TGTGCCAGCAGCCAAGCCGCCTACGAGCAGTACTTC
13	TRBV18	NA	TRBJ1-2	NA	CASSLTRNDGYTF	TGTGCCAGCTCGCTGACACGGAACGATGGCTACACCTTC
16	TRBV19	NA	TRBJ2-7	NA	CASSIGGRDVAYEQYF	TGTGCCAGTAGTATAGGAGGCAGGGATGTTGCCTACGAGCAGTACTTC
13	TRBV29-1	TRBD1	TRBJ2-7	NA	CSVTGGDSYEQYF	TGCAGCGTTACAGGGGGAGATTCCTACGAGCAGTACTTC
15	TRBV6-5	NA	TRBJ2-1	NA	CASSDQRVSYNEQFF	TGTGCCAGCAGCGATCAGAGGGTATCCTACAATGAGCAGTTCTTC
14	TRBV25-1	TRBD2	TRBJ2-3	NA	CASRGGLAVDTQYF	TGTGCCAGCAGGGGGGGACTAGCCGTTGATACGCAGTATTTT
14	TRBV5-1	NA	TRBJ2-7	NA	CASSGGFEGDEQYF	TGCGCCAGCAGCGGAGGGTTCGAGGGCGACGAGCAGTACTTC
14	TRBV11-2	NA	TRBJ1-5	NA	CASSLVGGPQPQHF	TGTGCCAGCAGCTTAGTAGGGGGGCCTCAGCCCCAGCATTTT
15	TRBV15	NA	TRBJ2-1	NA	CATSRDPGAKDEQFF	TGTGCCACCAGCAGAGATCCGGGGGCTAAGGATGAGCAGTTCTTC
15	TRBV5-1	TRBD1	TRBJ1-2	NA	CASSSGQAPNYGYTF	TGCGCCAGCAGCTCAGGACAGGCCCCTAACTATGGCTACACCTTC
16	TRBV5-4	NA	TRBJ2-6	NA	CATQKGGGGGANVLTF	TGTGCCACCCAGAAGGGAGGGGGCGGTGGGGCCAACGTCCTGACTTTC
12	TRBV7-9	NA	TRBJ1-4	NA	CASSRPTGSLFF	TGTGCCAGCAGCCGGCCCACAGGGTCACTGTTTTTT
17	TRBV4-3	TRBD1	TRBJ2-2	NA	CASSQVLNGQDTGELFF	TGCGCCAGCAGCCAAGTACTTAACGGACAGGACACCGGGGAGCTGTTTTTT
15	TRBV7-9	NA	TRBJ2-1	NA	CASSITTLGRGEQFF	TGTGCCAGCAGCATAACGACCTTGGGAAGGGGTGAGCAGTTCTTC
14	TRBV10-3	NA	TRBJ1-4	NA	CAISEGISNEKLFF	TGTGCCATCAGCGAGGGTATCTCTAATGAAAAACTGTTTTTT
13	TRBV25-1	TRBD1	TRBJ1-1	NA	CASSLPGTGRAFF	TGTGCCAGCAGCCTCCCCGGGACAGGGAGAGCTTTCTTT
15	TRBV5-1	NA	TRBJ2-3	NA	CASSLKRSNTDTQYF	TGCGCCAGCAGCTTAAAGCGGAGTAACACAGATACGCAGTATTTT
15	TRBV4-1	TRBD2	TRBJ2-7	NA	CASSHPLAGPYEQYF	TGCGCCAGCAGCCACCCGCTAGCGGGCCCGTACGAGCAGTACTTC
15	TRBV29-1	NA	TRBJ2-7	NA	CSVRKGVGRSYEQYF	TGCAGCGTTCGAAAAGGGGTGGGGAGATCCTACGAGCAGTACTTC
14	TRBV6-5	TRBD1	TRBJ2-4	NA	CASSRQGAKNIQYF	TGTGCCAGCAGTAGACAGGGGGCTAAAAACATTCAGTACTTC
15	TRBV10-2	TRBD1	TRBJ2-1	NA	CASSEQGATRNEQFF	TGCGCCAGCAGTGAACAGGGGGCGACTAGGAATGAGCAGTTCTTC
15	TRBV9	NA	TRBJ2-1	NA	CASSPHTSSYNEQFF	TGTGCCAGCAGCCCTCATACCAGCTCCTACAATGAGCAGTTCTTC
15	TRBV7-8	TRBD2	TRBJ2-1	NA	CASSRGRTRDNEQFF	TGTGCCAGCAGCCGAGGCCGGACTAGGGACAATGAGCAGTTCTTC
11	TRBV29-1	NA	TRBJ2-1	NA	CSVGADNEQFF	TGCAGCGTTGGGGCTGACAATGAGCAGTTCTTC
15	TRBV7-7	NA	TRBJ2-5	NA	CASSWKAHDRETQYF	TGTGCCAGCAGCTGGAAGGCCCATGACCGGGAGACCCAGTACTTC